This TCR beta chain comes out of a study of blood T cell repertoires in COVID-19. CDR3 length: 17 residues. After removal of 0 bases from V and 3 bases from J, the junction contained 8 bases not matched to a gene. Germline V gene data show CDR1 as SGDLS and CDR2 as YYNGEE. Study processing details: Reference gene primer amplification gave nucleated cell count estimates. TCRdb's copy holds only in-frame clones and misses some; the assay was immunoSEQ multiplex PCR. V, J and clone size are taken as reported in that table, and D and trimming were inferred from the DNA itself. The table lists about 190,000 clones, 80% to 90% of them singletons.

This TCR was recovered from a woman in her sixties or seventies with active or convalescent COVID-19. Sample: peripheral blood. The J gene is TRBJ2-1, the V gene TRBV9; TRBD2 aligns across 8 bases. DNA of the CDR3: TGTGCCAGCAGCGTAGCGCCACTAGCGGTGTTCTACAATGAGCAGTTCTTC. The encoded protein is CASSVAPLAVFYNEQFF.